Listed below are T cell receptor beta chains from one sample, sequenced in a study of CD8+ T cells in alopecia areata. Assay used: immunoSEQ multiplex PCR; TCRdb lists only in-frame clones, some missing. The repertoire holds 100,000 to 150,000 clones, with about 50% as singletons. The specimen was CD8+ T cells sorted from blood, collected at week 0. All receptors derive from a human donor with alopecia areata. CDR3s include the opening cysteine and the closing phenylalanine or tryptophan. Fields, in order: V gene, D gene, CDR3 length, clone size, J gene, CDR3 protein, CDR3 DNA. D genes are given only for firm matches. Clone sizes are given selectively: once, few, many, or a class where the clone is expanded.

V gene: TRBV30; D gene: -; CDR3 length: 14; clone size: -; J gene: TRBJ1-1; CDR3 protein: CAWSWGPSNTEAFF; CDR3 DNA: TGTGCCTGGAGTTGGGGCCCCTCGAACACTGAAGCTTTCTTT
V gene: TRBV5-1; D gene: -; CDR3 length: 14; clone size: -; J gene: TRBJ2-5; CDR3 protein: CASSLAAGRETQYF; CDR3 DNA: TGCGCCAGCAGCTTGGCGGCAGGGCGAGAGACCCAGTACTTC
V gene: TRBV11-2; D gene: -; CDR3 length: 15; clone size: -; J gene: TRBJ2-5; CDR3 protein: CASSSPIVGVETQYF; CDR3 DNA: TGTGCCAGCAGCTCCCCGATTGTGGGAGTGGAGACCCAGTACTTC
V gene: TRBV4-2; D gene: TRBD1; CDR3 length: 16; clone size: -; J gene: TRBJ2-3; CDR3 protein: CASSQDYRGQSDTQYF; CDR3 DNA: TGTGCCAGCAGCCAAGACTACAGGGGGCAATCAGATACGCAGTATTTT
V gene: TRBV29-1; D gene: -; CDR3 length: 12; clone size: -; J gene: TRBJ1-1; CDR3 protein: CSVVTYNTEAFF; CDR3 DNA: TGCAGCGTTGTCACGTACAACACTGAAGCTTTCTTT
V gene: TRBV7-9; D gene: -; CDR3 length: 13; clone size: few; J gene: TRBJ2-5; CDR3 protein: CASSLSNEETQYF; CDR3 DNA: TGTGCCAGCAGCTTAAGTAACGAAGAGACCCAGTACTTC
V gene: TRBV9; D gene: -; CDR3 length: 14; clone size: once; J gene: TRBJ2-5; CDR3 protein: CASSAPVGGQTQYF; CDR3 DNA: TGTGCCAGCAGCGCCCCGGTGGGGGGACAGACCCAGTACTTC
V gene: TRBV6-6; D gene: -; CDR3 length: 12; clone size: -; J gene: TRBJ2-3; CDR3 protein: CASSSSSDTQYF; CDR3 DNA: TGTGCCAGCAGTTCCAGTTCAGATACGCAGTATTTT
V gene: TRBV9; D gene: TRBD1; CDR3 length: 14; clone size: few; J gene: TRBJ1-1; CDR3 protein: CASSVGQGNTEAFF; CDR3 DNA: TGTGCCAGCAGCGTAGGACAGGGGAACACTGAAGCTTTCTTT
V gene: TRBV4-1; D gene: -; CDR3 length: 15; clone size: -; J gene: TRBJ2-5; CDR3 protein: CASSQDRGSQETQYF; CDR3 DNA: TGTGCCAGCAGCCAAGATCGGGGGAGCCAAGAGACCCAGTACTTC
V gene: TRBV30; D gene: TRBD1; CDR3 length: 14; clone size: -; J gene: TRBJ1-5; CDR3 protein: CAWSTGQGRQPQHF; CDR3 DNA: TGTGCCTGGAGCACGGGACAGGGGAGGCAGCCCCAGCATTTT
V gene: TRBV14; D gene: -; CDR3 length: 17; clone size: few; J gene: TRBJ2-1; CDR3 protein: CASSQDRVAASYNEQFF; CDR3 DNA: TGTGCCAGCAGCCAAGATCGGGTGGCAGCCTCCTACAATGAGCAGTTCTTC
V gene: TRBV29-1; D gene: -; CDR3 length: 12; clone size: -; J gene: TRBJ2-2; CDR3 protein: CSGTSGAGELFF; CDR3 DNA: TGCAGCGGCACTTCGGGAGCCGGGGAGCTGTTTTTT
V gene: TRBV5-6; D gene: -; CDR3 length: 13; clone size: -; J gene: TRBJ1-5; CDR3 protein: CASSLAGGQPQHF; CDR3 DNA: TGTGCCAGCAGCTTGGCCGGGGGGCAGCCCCAGCATTTT
V gene: TRBV7-3; D gene: -; CDR3 length: 13; clone size: -; J gene: TRBJ1-1; CDR3 protein: CASSLGQNTEAFF; CDR3 DNA: TGTGCCAGCAGCTTGGGACAGAACACTGAAGCTTTCTTT
V gene: TRBV13; D gene: TRBD1; CDR3 length: 14; clone size: -; J gene: TRBJ2-7; CDR3 protein: CASSPWTGSHEQYF; CDR3 DNA: TGTGCCAGCAGCCCATGGACAGGGTCCCACGAGCAGTACTTC
V gene: TRBV2; D gene: -; CDR3 length: 15; clone size: few; J gene: TRBJ1-4; CDR3 protein: CASSEQGMGDEKLFF; CDR3 DNA: TGTGCCAGCAGTGAACAGGGAATGGGTGACGAAAAACTGTTTTTT
V gene: TRBV29-1; D gene: -; CDR3 length: 13; clone size: once; J gene: TRBJ1-2; CDR3 protein: CSVVDGNYGGYTF; CDR3 DNA: TGCAGCGTTGTAGACGGCAACTATGGAGGCTACACCTTC
V gene: TRBV30; D gene: TRBD1; CDR3 length: 15; clone size: -; J gene: TRBJ1-1; CDR3 protein: CAWSVGSGQYTEAFF; CDR3 DNA: TGTGCCTGGAGTGTAGGTTCGGGACAGTACACTGAAGCTTTCTTT
V gene: TRBV7-3; D gene: -; CDR3 length: 13; clone size: -; J gene: TRBJ2-7; CDR3 protein: CASSLGDVYEQYF; CDR3 DNA: TGTGCCAGCAGCTTAGGGGACGTCTACGAGCAGTACTTC
V gene: TRBV11-3; D gene: -; CDR3 length: 13; clone size: few; J gene: TRBJ2-1; CDR3 protein: CASSLGGYNEQFF; CDR3 DNA: TGTGCCAGCAGCTTAGGGGGCTACAATGAGCAGTTCTTC